These 23 T cell receptor beta chains were all obtained from the same sample, sequenced in a study of shared clonotypes between healthy human individuals. Naive CD8 isolation took CD45RO-negative cells positively selected for CCR7 and excluded terminally differentiated effector memory CD45RA+ cells. Here immunoSEQ multiplex PCR was the method, and the copy in TCRdb shows in-frame clones only, minus some. This sample has roughly 850,000 clones, with approximately 96% found just once. The sample was naive CD8+ T cells sorted from blood. All receptors derive from a man aged 25-40 years in good health.

The gene calls are TRBV4-1 and TRBJ1-3; 8 positions match TRBD1. V was clipped by 1 base and J by 8 bases; unmatched bases: 4. Germline CDR1 reads MGHRA; CDR2 reads YSYEKL. There are 14 residues in the CDR3. In DNA, the CDR3 is TGCGCCAGCAGCCAAGCCAGGGGGCCGGACACCATATATTTT. Translation: CASSQARGPDTIYF.

This chain links TRBV6-1 with TRBJ2-1; TRBD1 matches 9 bases. The CDR3 has 16 residues. The germline V gene encodes CDR1 MNHNS and CDR2 SASEGT. Trimming took 2 bases from V and 2 from J; bases not matched to a gene: 4. CDR3 residues: CASSEYWDRAYNEQFF. The CDR3 nucleotides read TGTGCCAGCAGTGAATACTGGGACAGGGCCTACAATGAGCAGTTCTTC.

This chain links TRBV11-1 with TRBJ2-3; D could derive from TRBD1 or TRBD2 (5 bases each). The CDR3 totals 16 residues. Germline V gene data show CDR1 as SGHAT and CDR2 as FQDESV (reference sequence). V dropped 5 bases and J dropped 2 bases, with 17 bases sitting between them. The CDR3 sequence: CASSLPAGTLTDTQYF. In DNA form, the CDR3 reads TGTGCCAGCAGCCTGCCCGCCGGGACCCTCACAGATACGCAGTATTTT.

The V and J genes are TRBV5-3 and TRBJ2-1, with 8 bases identical to TRBD2. TRBV5-3 has ORF status, its function being uncertain. The CDR3 is 18 residues long. Germline trimming cut 1 base from V and 3 bases from J; bases unmatched to any gene: 12. The DNA of the CDR3 is TGTGCCAGAAGCTTGAGGGTCCTAGCGGGCCTATGCTACAATGAGCAGTTCTTC. Its protein product is CARSLRVLAGLCYNEQFF.

This chain uses TRBV27 with TRBJ1-3; D not certain. Trimming cost V 2 bases and J 2 bases, with 10 bases left between them. The germline gives CDR1 MNHEY, CDR2 SMNVEV (reference sequence). The CDR3 consists of 15 residues. CDR3 amino acids: CASSLDSRAGNTIYF. CDR3 DNA: TGTGCCAGCAGTTTAGACTCGCGGGCTGGAAACACCATATATTTT.

This chain joins TRBV28 and TRBJ2-7; TRBD2 matches at 9 bases. The V segment lost 1 base and the J segment 4 bases; nucleotides outside the gene matches: 8. The CDR3 is made up of 16 amino acids. Germline V CDR1 and CDR2: MDHEN, SYDVKM. This CDR3 is CASSLSPRSGSYEQYF. As DNA, the CDR3 is TGTGCCAGCAGTTTATCCCCCCGTAGCGGGAGTTACGAGCAGTACTTC.

This chain connects TRBV29-1 to TRBJ1-1; 9 bases are a match to TRBD1. Germline trimming cut 7 bases from V and 4 bases from J; bases unmatched to any gene: 4. CDR1 is SQVTM, CDR2 ANQGSEA, per germline. The CDR3 totals 12 residues. In nucleotides, the CDR3 is TGCAGCGCGAGGGACAGGGTCACTGAAGCTTTCTTT. Encoded protein: CSARDRVTEAFF.

In the case of this clone: Other DNA sequences in the sample encode the same CDR3. Here the CDR3 reads CASSEGNQPQHF. Here the CDR3 DNA reads TGTGCCAGCAGCGAAGGGAATCAGCCCCAGCATTTT. This sequence joins TRBV25-1 and TRBJ1-5, with no clear D. V was cut by 6 bases and J by 4 bases, with 7 bases left in between. There are 12 residues in the CDR3. Germline V gene data show CDR1 as MGHDK and CDR2 as SYGVNS.

This chain joins TRBV7-8 and TRBJ1-2; weak D call: TRBD1 (5 bases). The CDR3 loop spans 18 amino acids. The ends were cut back, 1 base at V and 0 bases at J, with 18 bases in the middle. The germline V gene encodes CDR1 SGHVS and CDR2 FQNEAQ. CDR3 in DNA: TGTGCCAGCAGCTTAGGGGGGGGAGACGGACGAACTAACTATGGCTACACCTTC. Amino acid sequence: CASSLGGGDGRTNYGYTF. Using reference TRBV7-8 and TRBJ1-2 for the parts outside the CDR3, the full variable domain is GAGVSQSPRYKVAKRGQDVALRCDPISGHVSLFWYQQALGQGPEFLTYFQNEAQLDKSGLPSDRFFAERPEGSVSTLKIQRTQQEDSAVYLCASSLGGGDGRTNYGYTFGSGTRLTVV.

This clone occurred once. Different DNA sequences within this sample yield the same CDR3. The V and J genes are TRBV5-1 and TRBJ2-7; TRBD1 might be the D (5 bases). The CDR3 is 14 amino acids. V lost 0 bases to trimming and J lost 2 bases, with 9 bases between them. The germline gives CDR1 SGHRS, CDR2 YFSETQ. CDR3 region: CASSLEWGTYEQYF. The CDR3 nucleotides are TGCGCCAGCAGCTTGGAGTGGGGCACCTACGAGCAGTACTTC.

The chain combines TRBV10-2 with TRBJ2-7; D unresolved. This CDR3 is 14 amino acids long. V shed 3 bases and J shed 2 bases, with 11 bases lying between them. Per the germline V gene, CDR1 is WSHSY and CDR2 is SAAADI. Here the CDR3 DNA reads TGCGCCAGCAGTGATTCTCTGTATACCTACGAGCAGTACTTC. Translating gives CASSDSLYTYEQYF.

The rearrangement joins TRBV30 to TRBJ2-5; a possible D gene is TRBD2 (5 bases). The CDR3 is made up of 12 amino acids. Germline V lookup: CDR1 GTSNPN, CDR2 SVGIG (reference sequence). Trimming pared 4 bases from V and 1 base from J, leaving 7 bases between. The CDR3 protein is CAWIEGQETQYF. As DNA, the CDR3 is TGTGCCTGGATCGAGGGCCAAGAGACCCAGTACTTC.

The chain employs TRBV6-6 and TRBJ2-7; the match to TRBD1 covers 9 bases. V shed 1 base and J 6 bases; nucleotides not matched to a gene: 4. Germline CDR1 and CDR2: MNHNY and SVGAGI (reference sequence). CDR3 length equals 14 residues. CDR3 sequence (DNA): TGTGCCAGCAGTTACTGGGACAGGGTGGGCGAGCAGTACTTC. It codes for CASSYWDRVGEQYF.

The chain carries TRBV6-5 and TRBJ1-5; no reliable D call. V was clipped by 6 bases and J by 3 bases, with 12 bases between them. CDR3 length equals 14 residues. The germline V gene encodes CDR1 MNHEY and CDR2 SVGAGI. The CDR3 reads CASSPEAVNQPQHF. The CDR3 DNA is TGTGCCAGCAGCCCCGAGGCTGTCAATCAGCCCCAGCATTTT.

The chain has TRBV28 and TRBJ2-1; 7 positions agree with TRBD1. Looked up from germline, CDR1 is MDHEN and CDR2 is SYDVKM. This CDR3 spans 15 amino acids. V was clipped by 5 bases and J by 0 bases; unmatched bases: 4. The CDR3 bases are TGTGCCAGCAGTCCCCGGGACAGCTCCTACAATGAGCAGTTCTTC. Translation gives CASSPRDSSYNEQFF.

The chain employs TRBV7-9 and TRBJ1-4, with unresolved D. Germline CDR1 and CDR2: SEHNR and FQNEAQ (reference sequence). This CDR3 region has 14 residues. Between the trimmed V and J ends, which lost 3 bases and 8 bases, there was a span of 13 bases. The CDR3 nucleotides read TGTGCCAGCAGCTTCCCCCCCACGGAGGAAAAACTGTTTTTT. Its protein product is CASSFPPTEEKLFF. The whole variable domain, filled in from reference TRBV7-9 and TRBJ1-4, reads DTGVSQNPRHKITKRGQNVTFRCDPISEHNRLYWYRQTLGQGPEFLTYFQNEAQLEKSRLLSDRFSAERPKGSFSTLEIQRTEQGDSAMYLCASSFPPTEEKLFFGSGTQLSVL.

The gene calls are TRBV6-6 and TRBJ2-7; maybe TRBD2 (6 bases). Trimming took 6 bases from V and 1 from J, leaving 7 bases between them. Germline values: CDR1 MNHNY, CDR2 SVGAGI (reference sequence). The CDR3 loop spans 12 amino acids. CDR3 DNA sequence: TGTGCCAGCAGCCGGGGGTCCTACGAGCAGTACTTC. Its translation is CASSRGSYEQYF.

The J gene is TRBJ2-2, the V gene TRBV28; 7 nucleotides agree with TRBD2. Losses at the gene ends were 8 bases for V and 4 bases for J; bases not matched to a gene: 7. The CDR3 has 14 residues. The germline V gene has CDR1 MDHEN and CDR2 SYDVKM. The CDR3 region is CASSAGPTTGELFF. The CDR3 nucleotides read TGTGCCAGCTCAGCGGGACCGACCACCGGGGAGCTGTTTTTT.

This chain links TRBV5-1 with TRBJ1-3, with D possibly being TRBD1 (6 bases). Looked up from germline, CDR1 is SGHRS and CDR2 is YFSETQ. This CDR3 has 16 residues. Trimming stripped 4 bases from V and 0 bases from J, with 14 bases between. CDR3 in amino acids: CASSNTGQHSGNTIYF. The CDR3, as DNA: TGCGCCAGCAGCAATACGGGACAACACTCTGGAAACACCATATATTTT.

The rearrangement joins TRBV5-1 to TRBJ1-2; TRBD1 matches 8 bases. Germline values: CDR1 SGHRS, CDR2 YFSETQ. CDR3 length equals 14 residues. The V segment lost 3 bases and the J segment 2 bases; nucleotides outside the gene matches: 3. The CDR3 bases are TGCGCCAGCAGCTGGACAGGGCCAAACTATGGCTACACCTTC. Translating gives CASSWTGPNYGYTF.

This chain links TRBV7-6 with TRBJ2-1, with D possibly being TRBD2 (6 bases). V was shortened by 2 bases and J by 8 bases, with 13 bases between the two germline ends. The CDR3 has 14 residues. CDR1 SGHVS and CDR2 FNYEAQ come from the germline V gene. The CDR3, as DNA: TGTGCCAGCAGCTTAAGAGCGGGTGGCGATGAGCAGTTCTTC. This gives the protein CASSLRAGGDEQFF.

The chain combines TRBV13 with TRBJ2-3; the match to TRBD1 covers 8 bases. Germline V gene sequence: CDR1 PRHDT, CDR2 FYEKMQ (reference sequence). This CDR3 has 19 residues. The V segment lost 5 bases and the J segment 4 bases; nucleotides outside the gene matches: 20. Written as DNA, the CDR3 is TGTGCCAGCAGCCCAGGGGGCTGGAACGGGAGAGGACTGGCAGATACGCAGTATTTT. The encoded protein is CASSPGGWNGRGLADTQYF.

The chain is built from TRBV11-2 and TRBJ2-1; D call uncertain. With 6 bases removed from V and 8 bases from J, the gap between germline ends came to 11 bases. CDR1 is SGHAT and CDR2 is FQNNGV in the germline V gene. The CDR3 totals 12 residues. CDR3 sequence: CASSPGRDEQFF. Here the CDR3 DNA reads TGTGCCAGCAGTCCAGGACGAGATGAGCAGTTCTTC.